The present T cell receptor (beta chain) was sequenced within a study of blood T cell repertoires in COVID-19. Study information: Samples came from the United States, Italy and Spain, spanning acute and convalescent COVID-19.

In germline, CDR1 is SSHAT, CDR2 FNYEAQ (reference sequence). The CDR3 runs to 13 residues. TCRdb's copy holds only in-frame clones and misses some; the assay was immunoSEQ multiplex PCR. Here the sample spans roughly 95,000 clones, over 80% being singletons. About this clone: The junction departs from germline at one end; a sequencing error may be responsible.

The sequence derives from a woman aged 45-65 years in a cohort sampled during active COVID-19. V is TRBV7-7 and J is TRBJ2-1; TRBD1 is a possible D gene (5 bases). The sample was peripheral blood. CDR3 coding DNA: TGTGCTAGCAGCCCGACAGAGAACAATGAGCAGTTCTTC. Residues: CASSPTENNEQFF.